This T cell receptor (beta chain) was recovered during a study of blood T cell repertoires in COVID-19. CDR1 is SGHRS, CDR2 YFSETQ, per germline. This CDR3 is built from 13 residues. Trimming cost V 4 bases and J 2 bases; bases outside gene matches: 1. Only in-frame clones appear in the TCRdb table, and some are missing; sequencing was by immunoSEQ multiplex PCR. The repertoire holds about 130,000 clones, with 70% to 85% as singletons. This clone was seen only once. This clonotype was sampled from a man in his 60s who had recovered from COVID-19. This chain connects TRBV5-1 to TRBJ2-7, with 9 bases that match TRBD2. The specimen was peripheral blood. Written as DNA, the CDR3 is TGCGCCAGCAGCCCTAGCGGGGCCTACGAGCAGTACTTC. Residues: CASSPSGAYEQYF.